This entry lists 20 T cell receptor beta chains sequenced from one sample in a study of cytomegalovirus exposure and HLA in healthy donors. The PCR used 60 Vbeta and 13 Jbeta primers. TCRdb's table, derived via immunoSEQ multiplex PCR, lists solely in-frame clones and lacks some. This table has around 67,000 clones, 75% to 85% appearing once. Source material: PBMCs. Receptor source: a man aged 18 to 35 in good health and CMV-seropositive.

The J gene is TRBJ2-1, the V gene TRBV29-1, with 7 nucleotides matching TRBD1. The CDR3 has 13 residues. CDR1 and CDR2 (germline): SQVTM, ANQGSEA. With V trimmed by 6 bases and J by 3 bases, 5 bases remained unmatched. The CDR3 loop is CSVKDRSYNEQFF. CDR3 in DNA: TGCAGCGTGAAGGACAGGAGCTACAATGAGCAGTTCTTC.

The genes are TRBV30 and TRBJ1-3, with 7 bases identical to TRBD1. The CDR3 runs 16 residues. Germline CDR1 is GTSNPN and CDR2 is SVGIG (reference sequence). The J segment lost 5 bases and the V segment lost 0 bases, leaving 10 bases of the junction unmatched. The CDR3 reads CAWSVLRGPRRNTIYF. CDR3 DNA: TGTGCCTGGAGTGTACTGAGGGGGCCCCGTCGAAACACCATATATTTT.

This chain connects TRBV4-1 to TRBJ2-1, with 7 bases aligning to TRBD2. This CDR3 has 15 amino acids. V shed 5 bases, J shed 9 bases, and the junction held 13 bases outside the gene matches. CDR1 MGHRA and CDR2 YSYEKL come from the germline V gene. In DNA form, the CDR3 reads TGCGCCAGCAGCTTCACGGGGGAGGGCCTTGGTGAGCAGTTCTTC. Translation gives CASSFTGEGLGEQFF.

This sequence joins TRBV19 and TRBJ1-1, with D possibly TRBD1 on 6 matching bases. This CDR3 has 14 amino acids. Germline V gives CDR1 LNHDA, CDR2 SQIVND (reference sequence). V was cut by 5 bases and J by 10 bases, with 20 bases left in between. This chain's CDR3 is CASSVIGQPGRAFF. In nucleotides, the CDR3 is TGTGCCAGTAGTGTTATAGGACAGCCTGGGAGAGCTTTCTTT.

J is TRBJ2-7 and V is TRBV6-5, with D maybe TRBD1 (6 bases). The CDR3 has 16 amino acids. The V gene's germline CDR1 is MNHEY and CDR2 SVGAGI. Trimming shortened V by 0 bases and J by 0 bases, and 12 bases separated the two germline ends. Here the CDR3 DNA reads TGTGCCAGCAGTTACTCCGTACAGGGCACCTCCTACGAGCAGTACTTC. Amino acids: CASSYSVQGTSYEQYF.

A remark on this clone: The same CDR3 is also encoded by other DNA sequences in this sample. The chain carries TRBV2 and TRBJ1-2; D not certain. This CDR3 is built from 12 residues. Looked up from germline, CDR1 is SNHLY and CDR2 is FYNNEI. Trimming left V 4 bases short and J 4 bases short, with 7 bases between. The CDR3 loop is CASSGEVYGYTF. The CDR3 bases are TGTGCCAGCAGTGGAGAAGTCTATGGCTACACCTTC.

The chain joins TRBV11-2 to TRBJ1-2, with TRBD1 matching 7 bases. Germline loops: CDR1 SGHAT, CDR2 FQNNGV. The CDR3 runs 12 residues. Losses at the gene ends were 4 bases for V and 10 bases for J; bases not matched to a gene: 6. The CDR3 coding sequence is TGTGCCAGCAGCTCGGACAGGTCGATCTACACCTTC. Protein: CASSSDRSIYTF.

The chain couples TRBV21-1 to TRBJ2-1; TRBD1 was called by the table and not checked on the DNA. TRBV21-1 is annotated as a pseudogene. The CDR3 is 13 residues long. CDR3 nucleotides: TGTGCCAGCAGAAGGGGGTACAGGGCCGAGCAGTTCTTC. It codes for CASRRGYRAEQFF.

The gene calls are TRBV29-1 and TRBJ2-7; 8 nucleotides agree with TRBD1. CDR1 SQVTM and CDR2 ANQGSEA come from the germline V gene. V lost 1 base, J lost 0 bases, and 5 bases stayed unmatched. The CDR3 totals 15 residues. The CDR3 is CSVEAGQGLSYEQYF. In nucleotides, the CDR3 is TGCAGCGTTGAAGCAGGACAGGGTCTCTCCTACGAGCAGTACTTC.

The chain combines TRBV7-9 with TRBJ1-1; 7 positions agree with TRBD1. The V gene end was trimmed by 5 bases and the J gene end by 3 bases; junction bases not matched to a gene: 3. The CDR3 is made up of 13 amino acids. Germline CDR1 SEHNR, CDR2 FQNEAQ (reference sequence). This chain's CDR3 is CASSPGTDTEAFF. The CDR3 bases are TGTGCCAGCAGCCCAGGGACAGACACTGAAGCTTTCTTT.

The chain couples TRBV6-1 to TRBJ2-7; D perhaps matches TRBD1 (5 bases). CDR1 and CDR2 (germline): MNHNS, SASEGT. Trimming shortened V by 5 bases and J by 3 bases, and 11 bases separated the two germline ends. This CDR3 has 13 residues. The CDR3 reads CASSFGANYEQYF. CDR3 nucleotides: TGTGCCAGCAGTTTTGGGGCGAACTACGAGCAGTACTTC.

V usage is TRBV29-1 and J usage is TRBJ2-7; D may be TRBD2 (6 bases). The CDR3 has 14 residues. V lost 7 bases and J 4 bases, leaving 20 bases between the germline ends. CDR1 is SQVTM, CDR2 ANQGSEA, per germline. The CDR3: CSALGGAMGYEQYF. The CDR3 region has the DNA TGCAGCGCCCTTGGAGGGGCGATGGGGTACGAGCAGTACTTC.

V usage is TRBV15 and J usage is TRBJ1-5; 7 bases are a match to TRBD1. The V and J ends lost 0 bases and 2 bases, in that order; junction bases with no gene match: 1. This CDR3 comprises 15 residues. Germline values: CDR1 LNHNV, CDR2 YYDKDF (reference sequence). The CDR3 DNA reads as TGTGCCACCAGCAGAGAAGGGACAGGCAATCAGCCCCAGCATTTT. This sequence encodes CATSREGTGNQPQHF.

The gene calls are TRBV18 and TRBJ1-1; 8 bases fit TRBD1. Per the germline V gene, CDR1 is KGHSH and CDR2 is LQKENI. The CDR3 length is 16 residues. The J segment lost 0 bases and the V segment lost 1 base, leaving 4 bases of the junction unmatched. Here the CDR3 DNA reads TGTGCCAGCTCACCACTTCGGGGACAGGTGAACACTGAAGCTTTCTTT. It is translated as CASSPLRGQVNTEAFF.

J is TRBJ1-1 and V is TRBV5-4, with D hard to call. The germline V gene has CDR1 SGHNT and CDR2 YYREEE (reference sequence). The CDR3 covers 14 residues. V was trimmed by 0 bases and J by 1 base, leaving 7 bases between them. CDR3 nucleotides: TGTGCCAGCAGCTTGGGGCGGGCGAACACTGAAGCTTTCTTT. Its translation is CASSLGRANTEAFF.

The chain couples TRBV30 to TRBJ1-5; perhaps TRBD1 as D (5 bases). This CDR3 region has 14 residues. Deletions cut 2 bases from V and 3 bases from J, with 11 bases between. Germline loops: CDR1 GTSNPN, CDR2 SVGIG (reference sequence). The CDR3 DNA reads TGTGCCTGGAGTCGGGGGAATAACAATCAGCCCCAGCATTTT. Translated: CAWSRGNNNQPQHF.

V gene TRBV5-1 combines with J gene TRBJ1-6, with D tentatively TRBD1 (5 bases). Deletions cut 0 bases from V and 10 bases from J, with 11 bases between. The CDR3 is made up of 14 amino acids. Germline V gene lookup returns CDR1 SGHRS and CDR2 YFSETQ. The CDR3 sequence: CASSLGGERSPLHF. CDR3 coding DNA: TGCGCCAGCAGCTTGGGGGGGGAAAGATCACCCCTCCACTTT.

This CDR3 reads CAWSGTGGNYGYTF. The DNA of the CDR3 is TGTGCCTGGAGTGGGACAGGAGGCAACTATGGCTACACCTTC. The chain has TRBV30 and TRBJ1-2; 7 bases agree with TRBD1. This CDR3 spans 14 amino acids. V gave up 1 base and J gave up 2 bases; unmatched junction bases: 4. The germline V gene has CDR1 GTSNPN and CDR2 SVGIG (reference sequence).

J is TRBJ2-2 and V is TRBV2; tentative D call: TRBD2 (5 bases). The V end was cut by 6 bases, the J end by 0 bases, with 11 bases between. The CDR3 length is 15 residues. Germline V gene sequence: CDR1 SNHLY, CDR2 FYNNEI. The CDR3 sequence is CASRDFSPNTGELFF. Here the CDR3 DNA reads TGTGCCAGCAGGGACTTTTCTCCGAACACCGGGGAGCTGTTTTTT.

This clone was seen a few times. V gene TRBV14 combines with J gene TRBJ1-1, with D hard to call. Trimming shortened V by 1 base and J by 0 bases, and 9 bases separated the two germline ends. The CDR3 spans 15 residues. Germline CDR1 SGHDN, CDR2 FVKESK. CDR3 sequence (DNA): TGTGCCAGCAGCCAAGCCCCGAGGTTGAACACTGAAGCTTTCTTT. Translated, it gives CASSQAPRLNTEAFF.